A selection of T cell receptor beta chains follows, all from one sample in a study of response to subunit inactivated influenza vaccine. MiXCR, run by TCRdb on the RT-PCR reads, gives a single entry per CDR3 protein. Of over 400,000 distinct CDR3 sequences in the sample, roughly 11% were seen once. The sample was PBMCs from blood, taken 45 days after vaccination. The receptors stem from a man over 45 who received an inactivated influenza vaccine. Each CDR3 is given with its conserved first and last residue. Each record gives: J gene, D gene, V gene, clone size, CDR3 DNA, CDR3 protein. D genes are given only for firm matches. Clone size is not always given. Where it is, it says once, few, many or a class for expanded clones.

J gene: TRBJ2-3; D gene: TRBD2; V gene: TRBV29-1; clone size: -; CDR3 DNA: TGCAGCGTCCACGGACTAGCGGGAGGGTATACGCAGTATTTT; CDR3 protein: CSVHGLAGGYTQYF
J gene: TRBJ1-1; D gene: -; V gene: TRBV29-1; clone size: few; CDR3 DNA: TGCAGCGTTGGTTGGGGTTTCATGAACACTGAAGCTTTCTTT; CDR3 protein: CSVGWGFMNTEAFF
J gene: TRBJ2-7; D gene: -; V gene: TRBV2; clone size: many; CDR3 DNA: TGTGCCAGCAGTGACGGCGGACTCCTGTCCTACGAGCAGTACTTC; CDR3 protein: CASSDGGLLSYEQYF
J gene: TRBJ2-7; D gene: TRBD1; V gene: TRBV6-5; clone size: few; CDR3 DNA: TGTGCCAGCAGTTACTCGTACAGGGGGATAACCTACGAGCAGTACTTC; CDR3 protein: CASSYSYRGITYEQYF
J gene: TRBJ2-2; D gene: TRBD2; V gene: TRBV6-2/TRBV6-3; clone size: -; CDR3 DNA: TGTGCCAGCAGACGGGAGGCCGGGGAGCTGTTTTTT; CDR3 protein: CASRREAGELFF
J gene: TRBJ2-3; D gene: -; V gene: TRBV11-1; clone size: -; CDR3 DNA: TGTGCCAGCAGCGTAGGGGGAGGAGCAGATACGCAGTATTTT; CDR3 protein: CASSVGGGADTQYF
J gene: TRBJ2-1; D gene: TRBD2; V gene: TRBV7-9; clone size: few; CDR3 DNA: TGTGCCAGCAGCCGTGGGTCCGGGACTAGCGCGTACAATGAGCAGTTCTTC; CDR3 protein: CASSRGSGTSAYNEQFF
J gene: TRBJ2-7; D gene: TRBD1; V gene: TRBV20-1; clone size: few; CDR3 DNA: TGCAGTGCTAGAGCTGACAGGGTCTACGAGCAGTACTTC; CDR3 protein: CSARADRVYEQYF
J gene: TRBJ1-2; D gene: -; V gene: TRBV20-1; clone size: -; CDR3 DNA: TGCAGTGCTAGAGAGGTAGCAGGGTTAAACTATGGCTACACCTTC; CDR3 protein: CSAREVAGLNYGYTF
J gene: TRBJ2-2; D gene: -; V gene: TRBV11-2; clone size: few; CDR3 DNA: TGTGCCAGCAGCTTAGATACCCTTAACACCGGGGAGCTGTTTTTT; CDR3 protein: CASSLDTLNTGELFF
J gene: TRBJ2-1; D gene: -; V gene: TRBV15; clone size: -; CDR3 DNA: TGTGCCACCAGCAGTTTTCGGGAGTACATAAATGAGCAGTTCTTC; CDR3 protein: CATSSFREYINEQFF
J gene: TRBJ2-3; D gene: TRBD1; V gene: TRBV10-3; clone size: -; CDR3 DNA: TGTGCCATCAGCTCGAGACAGGGGAAGGCAGATACGCAGTATTTT; CDR3 protein: CAISSRQGKADTQYF
J gene: TRBJ2-5; D gene: TRBD1; V gene: TRBV5-1; clone size: -; CDR3 DNA: TGCGCCAGCAGCATGGGACAGGGGTACCAAGAGACCCAGTACTTC; CDR3 protein: CASSMGQGYQETQYF
J gene: TRBJ2-5; D gene: -; V gene: TRBV29-1; clone size: -; CDR3 DNA: TGCAGCGTTGAGGAGGGTCTAGAGACCCAGTACTTC; CDR3 protein: CSVEEGLETQYF
J gene: TRBJ2-2; D gene: -; V gene: TRBV7-9; clone size: -; CDR3 DNA: TGTGCCAGCAGCTTAGTCGCAGGGGAGAACACCGGGGAGCTGTTTTTT; CDR3 protein: CASSLVAGENTGELFF
J gene: TRBJ2-3; D gene: -; V gene: TRBV7-2; clone size: many; CDR3 DNA: TGTGCCAGCAGCTTAGCTGGGAGGACAGATACGCAGTATTTT; CDR3 protein: CASSLAGRTDTQYF
J gene: TRBJ2-5; D gene: -; V gene: TRBV7-6; clone size: once; CDR3 DNA: TGTGCCAGCAGCTTAGGGGGGCCCGGCCCCCAAGAGACCCAGTACTTC; CDR3 protein: CASSLGGPGPQETQYF
J gene: TRBJ1-2; D gene: TRBD1; V gene: TRBV7-3; clone size: -; CDR3 DNA: TGTGCCAGCAGAGCCGGGACAGGGGCCGGCTACACCTTC; CDR3 protein: CASRAGTGAGYTF
J gene: TRBJ2-5; D gene: -; V gene: TRBV7-2; clone size: few; CDR3 DNA: TGTGCCAGCAGCTTAAGGACGGGTTCGAGGGCCCAGTACTTC; CDR3 protein: CASSLRTGSRAQYF
J gene: TRBJ2-3; D gene: TRBD2; V gene: TRBV11-1; clone size: -; CDR3 DNA: TGTGCCAGCAGCCAGACCCAGACTAGCGGGAAGTCGGGGGTCACAGATACGCAGTATTTT; CDR3 protein: CASSQTQTSGKSGVTDTQYF
J gene: TRBJ1-5; D gene: -; V gene: TRBV25-1; clone size: many; CDR3 DNA: TGTGCCAGCAGTGTCACAGGCCTCAATCAGCCCCAGCATTTT; CDR3 protein: CASSVTGLNQPQHF
J gene: TRBJ1-1; D gene: -; V gene: TRBV5-4; clone size: few; CDR3 DNA: TGTGCCAGCAGCTTTGGGGGGAGGGGGAACACTGAAGCTTTCTTT; CDR3 protein: CASSFGGRGNTEAFF
J gene: TRBJ2-6; D gene: TRBD1; V gene: TRBV5-1; clone size: -; CDR3 DNA: TGCGCCAGCAGCTTGGAGCCAGGGGGCTCTGGGGCCAACGTCCTGACTTTC; CDR3 protein: CASSLEPGGSGANVLTF
J gene: TRBJ2-7; D gene: TRBD2; V gene: TRBV4-2; clone size: few; CDR3 DNA: TGTGCCAGCAGCCAAGCAGTGCGGGGGGGATCCTACGAGCAGTACTTC; CDR3 protein: CASSQAVRGGSYEQYF
J gene: TRBJ1-6; D gene: -; V gene: TRBV5-8; clone size: many; CDR3 DNA: TGTGCCAGCAGCGGAGGGAGCTCCTATAATTCACCCCTCCACTTT; CDR3 protein: CASSGGSSYNSPLHF
J gene: TRBJ2-7; D gene: TRBD2; V gene: TRBV28; clone size: -; CDR3 DNA: TGTGCCAGCAGTTTCAAGGTAGCGGGGTCTCTAGGATCCTACGAGCAGTACTTC; CDR3 protein: CASSFKVAGSLGSYEQYF
J gene: TRBJ2-7; D gene: -; V gene: TRBV3-1; clone size: -; CDR3 DNA: TGTGCCAGCAGCCAAGATCGGGCAGGGACAATCTACGAGCAGTACTTC; CDR3 protein: CASSQDRAGTIYEQYF
J gene: TRBJ2-1; D gene: -; V gene: TRBV4-3; clone size: few; CDR3 DNA: TGCGCCAGCAGCCAAGCCCTTGTCGGGGAGCAGTTCTTC; CDR3 protein: CASSQALVGEQFF
J gene: TRBJ2-1; D gene: TRBD1; V gene: TRBV27; clone size: -; CDR3 DNA: TGTGCCAGCAGTTTATCGGGGACAGGGGGCGCCGGTGAGCAGTTCTTC; CDR3 protein: CASSLSGTGGAGEQFF
J gene: TRBJ2-2; D gene: -; V gene: TRBV4-3; clone size: -; CDR3 DNA: TGCGCCAGCAGCCAAGAGCCCGGCGCCTACACCGGGGAGCTGTTTTTT; CDR3 protein: CASSQEPGAYTGELFF
J gene: TRBJ1-4; D gene: -; V gene: TRBV4-3; clone size: few; CDR3 DNA: TGCGCCAGCAGCCAAACAGGCATTGAAAAACTGTTTTTT; CDR3 protein: CASSQTGIEKLFF
J gene: TRBJ2-1; D gene: TRBD2; V gene: TRBV5-1; clone size: few; CDR3 DNA: TGCGCCAGCAGTCCAAGCGGGGGGGTTTCCAATGAGCAGTTCTTC; CDR3 protein: CASSPSGGVSNEQFF
J gene: TRBJ2-1; D gene: -; V gene: TRBV24-1; clone size: few; CDR3 DNA: TGTGCCACCAGTGATCCCTCTACTCACAGTTACAATGAGCAGTTCTTC; CDR3 protein: CATSDPSTHSYNEQFF
J gene: TRBJ1-5; D gene: TRBD1; V gene: TRBV12-3/TRBV12-4; clone size: -; CDR3 DNA: TGTGCCAGCAGAGCGACAGGGTCCAAGTTCGCGCCCCAGCATTTT; CDR3 protein: CASRATGSKFAPQHF
J gene: TRBJ2-5; D gene: TRBD2; V gene: TRBV20-1; clone size: -; CDR3 DNA: TGCAGTGCTCACGCTGCGGGGGTCCCAGAGACCCAGTACTTC; CDR3 protein: CSAHAAGVPETQYF
J gene: TRBJ1-1; D gene: -; V gene: TRBV4-2; clone size: -; CDR3 DNA: TGTGCCAGCAGCCAAGCAAACGATGGGAACACTGAAGCTTTCTTT; CDR3 protein: CASSQANDGNTEAFF
J gene: TRBJ2-7; D gene: -; V gene: TRBV12-3/TRBV12-4; clone size: -; CDR3 DNA: TGTGCCAGCAGTTTATATCCGGAGGCCTACGAGCAGTACTTC; CDR3 protein: CASSLYPEAYEQYF
J gene: TRBJ2-1; D gene: TRBD2; V gene: TRBV20-1; clone size: many; CDR3 DNA: TGCAGTGCCTACGGACTAGCGGGTGTTGAGCAGTTCTTC; CDR3 protein: CSAYGLAGVEQFF
J gene: TRBJ2-1; D gene: -; V gene: TRBV14; clone size: few; CDR3 DNA: TGTGCCAGCAGCCAAGAGATCCTGGGACGGGGGCGCCGCGGTGAGCAGTTCTTC; CDR3 protein: CASSQEILGRGRRGEQFF
J gene: TRBJ1-2; D gene: TRBD1; V gene: TRBV12-3/TRBV12-4; clone size: many; CDR3 DNA: TGTGCCAGCAGCCTCGCCGGGACAGGGGAGCGCACCTTC; CDR3 protein: CASSLAGTGERTF